This TCR beta chain was recovered during a study of immune characteristics of hereditary and idiopathic chronic pancreatitis. Overall study results and limits: Chronic pancreatitis severity scores rose with numbers of productive TCR rearrangements. Hereditary versus idiopathic pancreatitis showed different Vbeta-Jbeta usage, including TRBV10, TRBV19, TRBV23, TRBV5.

Of note for this clone: Its antigen is as yet unknown.

Unmatched junction bases numbered 15, after V lost 4 bases and J lost 2 bases. CDR1 and CDR2 (germline): SGHVS, FQNEAQ. The length of the CDR3 is 18 residues. Chronic pancreatitis tissue was collected during total pancreatectomy with islet autotransplantation. Patients with known diabetes were not included. Libraries were prepared by immunoSEQ multiplex PCR; TCRdb keeps only in-frame clonotypes and omits some of them. The sample contains around 10,000 clones, roughly 80% of which appear only once. Specimen: pancreas tissue with idiopathic chronic pancreatitis. The chain couples TRBV7-8 to TRBJ2-5; 8 bases agree with TRBD2. The receptor was isolated from a human donor with chronic pancreatitis. This CDR3 is CASSSRFRGGGQQETQYF. CDR3 nucleotides: TGTGCCAGCAGCTCGAGGTTTAGGGGCGGGGGGCAACAAGAGACCCAGTACTTC.